This record looks at one TCR beta chain sequence and its context. The PCR ran on 60 Vbeta and 13 Jbeta primers. Per the original methods: Later work found roughly 80 million unique TCR beta chains, with about 10 million shared. Here immunoSEQ multiplex PCR was the method, and the copy in TCRdb shows in-frame clones only, minus some. V and J calls and clone size are copied from that table; D and trimming were computed from the DNA. The repertoire holds roughly 170,000 clones, with around 86% as singletons. This record belongs to a study of cytomegalovirus exposure and HLA in healthy donors. V lost 5 bases, J lost 0 bases, and 11 bases lay in between. The CDR3 runs 14 residues. CDR1 and CDR2 from the germline V gene are MNHNS and SASEGT.

The chain carries TRBV6-1 and TRBJ2-7, with D possibly matching TRBD2 (5 bases). Sample: PBMCs. The receptor was isolated from a man aged 50 or older in good health and CMV-seronegative. CDR3 DNA: TGTGCCAGCAGTAAGGACTTCAACTCCTACGAGCAGTACTTC. Its translation: CASSKDFNSYEQYF.